The sequence of this T cell receptor (beta chain) was determined in a study of T cells in Graves' hyperthyroidism and ophthalmopathy. The study, taken as a whole, reports: Blood held most thyroid clonotypes expanded above 0.001 frequency. The model forecast ophthalmopathy, anticipating it by a median roughly 6.3 months before onset.

The germline gives CDR1 ENHRY, CDR2 SYGVKD. The CDR3 sequence is 11 residues long. V dropped 4 bases and J dropped 7 bases, with 7 bases sitting between them. Investigators excluded patients with uncontrolled infection, other autoimmune disease, pregnancy or lactation. In making diagnoses, clinical symptoms, serum thyroxine and TRAb, thyroid ultrasound and orbital computed tomography were all used. This clonotype was observed at least ten times. The antigen is undetermined. There were TCR beta CDR3 regions amplified from RNA transcripts. First-round RT-PCR targeting the TCR CDR3 was performed with the HTBI primer set. TCRdb fed the multiplex PCR reads into MiXCR, producing one record per CDR3 protein. The table records hundreds of thousands of distinct CDR3 sequences, 38% of them present only once.

The sequence was obtained from a man between 18 and 29 years old with Graves' hyperthyroidism. The chain carries TRBV10-3 and TRBJ2-5; perhaps TRBD2 as D (5 bases). Sequencing used blood. CDR3: CAISGEGTQYF. The CDR3 bases are TGTGCCATCAGTGGTGAGGGGACCCAGTACTTC.